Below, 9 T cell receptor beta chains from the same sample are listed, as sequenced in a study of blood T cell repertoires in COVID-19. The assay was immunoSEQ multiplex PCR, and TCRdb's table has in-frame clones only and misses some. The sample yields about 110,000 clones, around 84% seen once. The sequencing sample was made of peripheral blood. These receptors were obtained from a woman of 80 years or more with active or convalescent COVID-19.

CDR3 protein: CASSIGTGYMIMNTEAFF. CDR3 DNA sequence: TGTGCCAGCAGTATCGGGACAGGGTACATGATCATGAACACTGAAGCTTTCTTT. The J gene is TRBJ1-1, the V gene TRBV2; the match to TRBD1 covers 9 bases. The CDR3 has 18 amino acids. V was clipped by 5 bases and J by 0 bases; unmatched bases: 13. Germline loops: CDR1 SNHLY, CDR2 FYNNEI. Supplemented by reference TRBV2 and TRBJ1-1, the full variable domain reads EPEVTQTPSHQVTQMGQEVILRCVPISNHLYFYWYRQILGQKVEFLVSFYNNEISEKSEIFDDQFSVERPDGSNFTLKIRSTKLEDSAMYFCASSIGTGYMIMNTEAFFGQGTRLTVV.

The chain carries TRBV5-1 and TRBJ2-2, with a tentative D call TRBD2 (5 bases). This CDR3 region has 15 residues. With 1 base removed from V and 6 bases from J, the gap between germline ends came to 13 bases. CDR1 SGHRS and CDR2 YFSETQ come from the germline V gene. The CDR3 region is CASSLSLARSGELFF. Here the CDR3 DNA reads TGCGCCAGCAGCTTGAGTCTAGCCAGGTCCGGGGAGCTGTTTTTT.

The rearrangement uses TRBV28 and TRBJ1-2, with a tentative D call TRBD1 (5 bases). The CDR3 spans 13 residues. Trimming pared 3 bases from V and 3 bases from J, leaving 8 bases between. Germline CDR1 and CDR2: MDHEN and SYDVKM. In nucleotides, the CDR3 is TGTGCCAGCAGTTTCCAGGGCGACTATGGCTACACCTTC. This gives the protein CASSFQGDYGYTF.

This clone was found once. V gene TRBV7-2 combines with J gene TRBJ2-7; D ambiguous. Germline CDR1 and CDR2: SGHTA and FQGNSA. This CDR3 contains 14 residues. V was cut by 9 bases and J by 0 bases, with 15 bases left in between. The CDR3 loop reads CARSLQRSSYEQYF. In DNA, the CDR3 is TGTGCCAGGTCGCTCCAAAGGAGCTCCTACGAGCAGTACTTC.

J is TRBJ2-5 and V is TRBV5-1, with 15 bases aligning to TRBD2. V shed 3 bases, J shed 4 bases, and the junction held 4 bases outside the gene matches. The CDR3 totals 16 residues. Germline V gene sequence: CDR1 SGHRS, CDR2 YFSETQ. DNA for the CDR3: TGCGCCAGCAGCTCGGGACTAGCGGGAGGAGGAGAGACCCAGTACTTC. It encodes CASSSGLAGGGETQYF.

As DNA, the CDR3 is TGCGCCAGCAGCGGGGCGGGAGTGGGGGAGCAGTACTTC. Its translation: CASSGAGVGEQYF. This sequence joins TRBV5-1 and TRBJ2-7; TRBD2 aligns across 7 bases. Germline CDR1 and CDR2: SGHRS and YFSETQ. V gave up 4 bases and J gave up 7 bases; unmatched junction bases: 8. The CDR3 sequence is 13 residues long. The full variable domain, in which reference TRBV5-1 and TRBJ2-7 provide the parts outside the CDR3, is KAGVTQTPRYLIKTRGQQVTLSCSPISGHRSVSWYQQTPGQGLQFLFEYFSETQRNKGNFPGRFSGRQFSNSRSEMNVSTLELGDSALYLCASSGAGVGEQYFGPGTRLTVT.

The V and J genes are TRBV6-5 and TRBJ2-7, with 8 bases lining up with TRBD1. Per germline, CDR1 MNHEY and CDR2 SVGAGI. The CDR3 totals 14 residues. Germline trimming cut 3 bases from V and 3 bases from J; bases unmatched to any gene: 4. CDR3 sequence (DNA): TGTGCCAGCAGTTATGGACAGGGCAACTACGAGCAGTACTTC. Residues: CASSYGQGNYEQYF.

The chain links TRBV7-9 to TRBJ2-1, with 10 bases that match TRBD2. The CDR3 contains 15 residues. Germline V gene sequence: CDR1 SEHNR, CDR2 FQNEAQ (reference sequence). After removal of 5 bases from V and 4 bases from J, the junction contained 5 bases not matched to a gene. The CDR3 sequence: CASSPPGLAYNEQFF. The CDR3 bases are TGTGCCAGCAGCCCTCCGGGACTAGCGTACAATGAGCAGTTCTTC.

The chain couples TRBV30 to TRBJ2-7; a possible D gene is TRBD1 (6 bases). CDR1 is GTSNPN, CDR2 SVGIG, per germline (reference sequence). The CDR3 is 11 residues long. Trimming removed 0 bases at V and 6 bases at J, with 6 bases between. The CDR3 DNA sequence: TGTGCCTGGAGTGTGGGGGCCGAGCAGTACTTC. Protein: CAWSVGAEQYF.